These 8 T cell receptor beta chains were all obtained from the same sample, sequenced in a study of technical replicates of blood from a handful of donors. TCRdb's copy holds only in-frame clones and misses some; the assay was immunoSEQ multiplex PCR. The profile shows 45,000 to 65,000 clones, roughly 96% of them singletons. Sequencing was carried out using PBMCs. These TCRs come from a human donor in good health. Some clones in this sample may be carry-over from other donors' samples.

This rearrangement joins TRBV18 to TRBJ1-1; D might be TRBD1 (5 bases). Trimming took 0 bases from V and 3 from J, leaving 11 bases between them. The CDR3 is 15 amino acids. From germline, CDR1 is KGHSH and CDR2 LQKENI. CDR3 protein: CASSPPRAGDTEAFF. The CDR3 nucleotides read TGTGCCAGCTCACCACCTCGGGCGGGGGACACTGAAGCTTTCTTT. The full variable domain, completed using reference TRBV18 and TRBJ1-1, is NAGVMQNPRHLVRRRGQEARLRCSPMKGHSHVYWYRQLPEEGLKFMVYLQKENIIDESGMPKERFSAEFPKEGPSILRIQQVVRGDSAAYFCASSPPRAGDTEAFFGQGTRLTVV.

The CDR3 sequence is CASSTATGTDYGYTF. The CDR3 DNA follows: TGTGCCAGTAGTACGGCCACCGGGACAGACTATGGCTACACCTTC. The chain combines TRBV19 with TRBJ1-2; 7 nucleotides match TRBD1. CDR1 LNHDA and CDR2 SQIVND come from the germline V gene (reference sequence). V trimming: 4 bases; J trimming: 3 bases; junction bases outside the gene matches: 8. This CDR3 has 15 residues.

The chain joins TRBV11-2 to TRBJ2-7, with 8 bases aligning to TRBD1. This CDR3 is 14 amino acids long. V lost 5 bases and J lost 7; bases outside the gene matches: 10. Per the germline V gene, CDR1 is SGHAT and CDR2 is FQNNGV. CDR3 DNA: TGTGCCAGCAGCCCCTCAGCAGGGGGCAGGGAGCAGTACTTC. Translating gives CASSPSAGGREQYF. The entire variable domain, with the rest obtained from reference TRBV11-2 and TRBJ2-7, is as follows: EAGVAQSPRYKIIEKRQSVAFWCNPISGHATLYWYQQILGQGPKLLIQFQNNGVVDDSQLPKDRFSAERLKGVDSTLKIQPAKLEDSAVYLCASSPSAGGREQYFGPGTRLTVT.

CDR3 nucleotide sequence: TGCGCCAGCAGCCAACAGGGTGGAAAGGACGGCTACACCTTC. Its translation: CASSQQGGKDGYTF. This chain joins TRBV5-1 and TRBJ1-2, with a possible D match to TRBD1 (6 bases). The CDR3 runs 14 residues. Trimming stripped 4 bases from V and 8 bases from J, with 18 bases between. The V gene's germline CDR1 is SGHRS and CDR2 YFSETQ.

The chain recombines TRBV7-2 with TRBJ2-7; 9 bases fit TRBD1. Germline V gene lookup returns CDR1 SGHTA and CDR2 FQGNSA. Unmatched junction bases numbered 6, after V lost 4 bases and J lost 5 bases. This CDR3 comprises 14 residues. The CDR3 loop reads CASSSPGQGHEQYF. CDR3 nucleotide sequence: TGTGCCAGCAGCTCGCCGGGACAGGGCCACGAGCAGTACTTC.

The sample holds a few counts of this clone. V is TRBV5-1 and J is TRBJ2-7; D gene unclear. V was pared by 5 bases and J by 2 bases, with 11 bases between. Germline assignment: CDR1 SGHRS and CDR2 YFSETQ. The CDR3 loop spans 13 amino acids. The CDR3 sequence is CASSLLPPYEQYF. The CDR3 DNA is TGCGCCAGCAGTTTACTCCCCCCCTACGAGCAGTACTTC.

V and J are TRBV5-8 and TRBJ2-1; 13 nucleotides line up with TRBD2. In germline, CDR1 is SGHTS, CDR2 YDEGEE. Trimming cost V 4 bases and J 10 bases; bases outside gene matches: 8. The CDR3 covers 15 residues. CDR3 in DNA: TGTGCCAGCAGCCGGAGGGGGACTAGCGGGACGGAGCAGTTCTTC. Amino acid sequence: CASSRRGTSGTEQFF.

The CDR3 protein is CASSASGLGYEQYF. The DNA of the CDR3 is TGTGCCAGCAGCGCCTCGGGACTAGGCTACGAGCAGTACTTC. The rearrangement joins TRBV9 to TRBJ2-7, with 8 positions matching TRBD2. The CDR3 spans 14 residues. CDR1 and CDR2 (germline): SGDLS, YYNGEE. V was clipped by 3 bases and J by 3 bases; unmatched bases: 5.